The present T cell receptor beta chain was sequenced within a study of blood T cell repertoires in COVID-19. Overall study: Acute and convalescent COVID-19 samples came from the United States, Italy and Spain.

With 7 bases clipped from V and 4 bases from J, the junction kept 7 bases outside the gene matches. The CDR3 length is 15 residues. Germline-derived CDR1 and CDR2 are LGHNA and YSLEER. Using immunoSEQ multiplex PCR, the repertoire was profiled, and TCRdb retains in-frame clones only, with some absent. This table has about 73,000 clones, roughly 80% appearing once. Patients at the Seattle site were enrolled during active infection and followed longitudinally. Sequenced sample: peripheral blood. This TCR came from an older man with COVID-19, enrolled during active disease. This sequence joins TRBV4-3 and TRBJ2-7; 13 positions agree with TRBD2. The CDR3 DNA sequence: TGCGCCAGCACCTTCGGACTAGCGGGAGTTTACGAGCAGTACTTC. This gives the protein CASTFGLAGVYEQYF.